These 9 T cell receptor beta chains originate from one sample sequenced in a study of naive and memory T cell subsets. Both TRBC1 and TRBC2 were covered by a beta constant-region primer of two equimolar oligonucleotides. Nested alpha and beta constant-region primers with the SP2 primer drove four PCR rounds on ligated cDNA. TCRdb re-called the UMI-ligation and nested PCR reads through MiXCR, storing one row per CDR3 protein. The data hold some 80,000 distinct CDR3 sequences, with approximately 9.2% observed a single time. Sequenced sample: naive CD8+ T cells from blood. These receptor sequences come from a human donor in good health.

V usage is TRBV7-9 and J usage is TRBJ2-7; 8 bases map to TRBD1. Germline assignment: CDR1 SEHNR and CDR2 FQNEAQ (reference sequence). The CDR3 covers 15 residues. Trimming at V came to 8 bases and at J to 1 base, leaving 10 bases not matched to a gene. The CDR3 reads CASQLRTGRSYEQYF. CDR3 bases: TGTGCCAGCCAGCTCCGGACAGGGAGATCCTACGAGCAGTACTTC.

A word on this clonotype: A much larger clone lies a single base off, so this may be a read error. The chain couples TRBV12-3 or TRBV12-4 to TRBJ2-5, with TRBD1 identical over 7 bases. V lost 8 bases, J lost 5 bases, and 17 bases stayed unmatched. This CDR3 spans 16 amino acids. In DNA, the CDR3 is TGTGCCAGCGTTCAGACAGGGACCTCCCTGTGGGAGACCCAGTACTTC. Translation gives CASVQTGTSLWETQYF.

The chain combines TRBV3-1 with TRBJ1-1; 11 nucleotides match TRBD1. The CDR3 sequence is 18 residues long. CDR1 is LGHDT and CDR2 is YNNKEL in the germline V gene (reference sequence). The V and J ends lost 0 bases and 0 bases, in that order; junction bases with no gene match: 6. The CDR3 here is CASSQDRTGGIMNTEAFF. CDR3 nucleotides: TGTGCCAGCAGCCAAGATAGGACAGGGGGCATCATGAACACTGAAGCTTTCTTT. Filled out from reference TRBV3-1 and TRBJ1-1, the complete variable domain reads DTAVSQTPKYLVTQMGNDKSIKCEQNLGHDTMYWYKQDSKKFLKIMFSYNNKELIINETVPNRFSPKSPDKAHLNLHINSLELGDSAVYFCASSQDRTGGIMNTEAFFGQGTRLTVV.

This clonotype was counted between two and nine times. The chain uses TRBV13 and TRBJ1-6; D might be TRBD1 (6 bases). Trimming took 4 bases from V and 0 from J, leaving 16 bases between them. There are 18 residues in the CDR3. CDR1 and CDR2 (germline): PRHDT, FYEKMQ (reference sequence). The DNA of the CDR3 is TGTGCCAGCAGCTCGTGGACAGAACCAGGCTCCTATAATTCACCCCTCCACTTT. It translates to CASSSWTEPGSYNSPLHF.

In its sample, this clonotype was seen a few times. V gene TRBV7-6 combines with J gene TRBJ1-6; D call uncertain. Between the trimmed V and J ends, which lost 5 bases and 0 bases, there was a span of 8 bases. Looked up from germline, CDR1 is SGHVS and CDR2 is FNYEAQ. CDR3 length: 15 amino acids. This CDR3 reads CASSPESSYNSPLHF. The CDR3 region has the DNA TGTGCCAGCAGCCCGGAGAGCTCCTATAATTCACCCCTCCACTTT.

The chain couples TRBV28 to TRBJ2-5; D is unresolved. This CDR3 has 16 residues. The V and J ends lost 3 bases and 5 bases respectively, with 19 bases between them. Germline-derived CDR1 and CDR2 are MDHEN and SYDVKM. The CDR3 protein is CASSFYRSRAQETQYF. DNA of the CDR3: TGTGCCAGCAGTTTTTATAGGAGTAGAGCCCAGGAGACCCAGTACTTC. The whole variable domain, remainder taken from reference TRBV28 and TRBJ2-5, is DVKVTQSSRYLVKRTGEKVFLECVQDMDHENMFWYRQDPGLGLRLIYFSYDVKMKEKGDIPEGYSVSREKKERFSLILESASTNQTSMYLCASSFYRSRAQETQYFGPGTRLLVL.

This clonotype appeared many times. This chain joins TRBV7-6 and TRBJ2-3; 16 bases align to TRBD2. V was clipped by 7 bases and J by 3 bases; unmatched bases: 10. Germline-derived CDR1 and CDR2 are SGHVS and FNYEAQ. This CDR3 comprises 18 residues. The CDR3 is CASTPGLAGGPRTDTQYF. The CDR3 nucleotides are TGTGCCAGCACCCCGGGACTAGCGGGAGGGCCGAGGACAGATACGCAGTATTTT.

The chain combines TRBV12-3 or TRBV12-4 with TRBJ1-2; the D is unclear. The V end was cut by 5 bases, the J end by 3 bases, with 16 bases between. The CDR3 consists of 15 residues. The CDR3 loop is CASSPQLSRDYGYTF. The CDR3 DNA reads TGTGCCAGCAGTCCCCAGCTGAGTAGGGACTATGGCTACACCTTC.

The rearrangement uses TRBV4-3 and TRBJ2-1; 11 bases are shared with TRBD2. The CDR3 consists of 16 residues. Germline CDR1 reads LGHNA; CDR2 reads YSLEER. The V gene end was trimmed by 0 bases and the J gene end by 6 bases; junction bases not matched to a gene: 4. CDR3 sequence (DNA): TGCGCCAGCAGCCAAGAAACTAGCGGGAGTCCCAATGAGCAGTTCTTC. Its translation is CASSQETSGSPNEQFF.